A single sample is the source of the 15 T cell receptor beta chains below, sequenced in a study of early T cells in non-severe SARS-CoV-2 infection. MiXCR, applied by TCRdb to the 5' RACE reads, yields one record per CDR3 protein. This sample has tens of thousands of distinct CDR3 sequences; 10% occur once, and the top ten carry roughly 16%. Sequenced material: whole blood, taken at baseline. The receptors here all came from an adult who was a healthcare worker with PCR-confirmed SARS-CoV-2 infection or an uninfected control (not recorded which).

This clonotype was detected ten times or more. The chain couples TRBV28 to TRBJ2-4; D tentatively fits TRBD1 or TRBD2 (6 bases each). CDR1 MDHEN and CDR2 SYDVKM come from the germline V gene. V shed 5 bases and J shed 0 bases, with 14 bases lying between them. This CDR3 comprises 16 residues. The CDR3, as DNA: TGTGCCAGCAGTCTAGGAGGGGGGATAGCCAAAAACATTCAGTACTTC. Amino acid sequence: CASSLGGGIAKNIQYF.

This clonotype was counted ten times or more. The genes are TRBV6-2 or TRBV6-3 and TRBJ2-7; D ambiguous. Germline values: CDR1 MNHEY, CDR2 SVGEGT. This CDR3 has 12 residues. Trimming removed 6 bases from V and 3 bases from J, with 9 bases in between. CDR3 sequence (DNA): TGTGCCAGCAGCCCTGAGAACTACGAGCAGTACTTC. Encoded protein: CASSPENYEQYF.

J is TRBJ2-1 and V is TRBV7-9, with 10 bases identical to TRBD1. Losses at the gene ends were 5 bases for V and 2 bases for J; bases not matched to a gene: 6. This CDR3 is built from 16 residues. CDR1 SEHNR and CDR2 FQNEAQ come from the germline V gene (reference sequence). Written as DNA, the CDR3 is TGTGCCAGCAGCGACCGGGACAGGGGAGCCTACAATGAGCAGTTCTTC. Translated, it gives CASSDRDRGAYNEQFF. The variable domain in full, completed from reference TRBV7-9 and TRBJ2-1, reads DTGVSQNPRHKITKRGQNVTFRCDPISEHNRLYWYRQTLGQGPEFLTYFQNEAQLEKSRLLSDRFSAERPKGSFSTLEIQRTEQGDSAMYLCASSDRDRGAYNEQFFGPGTRLTVL.

The chain recombines TRBV11-2 with TRBJ1-1, with 10 nucleotides matching TRBD1. The CDR3 is 17 residues long. The germline CDR1 and CDR2 sequences are SGHAT and FQNNGV. The V gene end was trimmed by 1 base and the J gene end by 3 bases; junction bases not matched to a gene: 8. The CDR3: CASSLGQGARRDTEAFF. The CDR3 bases are TGTGCCAGCAGCTTAGGACAGGGGGCGCGAAGGGACACTGAAGCTTTCTTT. The variable domain in full, completed from reference TRBV11-2 and TRBJ1-1, reads EAGVAQSPRYKIIEKRQSVAFWCNPISGHATLYWYQQILGQGPKLLIQFQNNGVVDDSQLPKDRFSAERLKGVDSTLKIQPAKLEDSAVYLCASSLGQGARRDTEAFFGQGTRLTVV.

At least ten counts were recorded for this clonotype. The chain joins TRBV6-6 to TRBJ2-5, with 13 nucleotides matching TRBD2. CDR3 size: 17 residues. Germline CDR1 and CDR2: MNHNY and SVGAGI (reference sequence). Trimming took 2 bases from V and 0 from J; bases not matched to a gene: 3. In nucleotides, the CDR3 is TGTGCCAGCAGTTACCGACTAGCGGGAGGCGACCAAGAGACCCAGTACTTC. Translation gives CASSYRLAGGDQETQYF.

This clonotype was detected many times. This sequence joins TRBV20-1 and TRBJ1-3, with D unresolved. The length of the CDR3 is 14 residues. V lost 6 bases to trimming and J lost 2 bases, with 14 bases between them. From germline, CDR1 is DFQATT and CDR2 SNEGSKA (reference sequence). The CDR3 DNA sequence: TGCAGTGCGACCCGTGCCGCTACTGGAAACACCATATATTTT. It specifies CSATRAATGNTIYF.

This clonotype was detected only a few times. V is TRBV28 and J is TRBJ2-5, with D perhaps TRBD1 (6 bases). Germline V gene sequence: CDR1 MDHEN, CDR2 SYDVKM. The CDR3 is 13 amino acids. V was clipped by 2 bases and J by 3 bases, with 7 bases between them. CDR3 nucleotides: TGTGCCAGCAGTTTACGGACAGAAGAGACCCAGTACTTC. It is translated as CASSLRTEETQYF. Based on the CDR3 plus reference TRBV28 and TRBJ2-5, the full variable domain is DVKVTQSSRYLVKRTGEKVFLECVQDMDHENMFWYRQDPGLGLRLIYFSYDVKMKEKGDIPEGYSVSREKKERFSLILESASTNQTSMYLCASSLRTEETQYFGPGTRLLVL.

The chain uses TRBV12-3 or TRBV12-4 and TRBJ2-4, with D possibly TRBD2 on 5 matching bases. The CDR3 spans 14 residues. V lost 3 bases and J lost 0, with 6 bases in between. CDR3 region: CASSFGLAKNIQYF. CDR3 nucleotides: TGTGCCAGCAGTTTTGGACTAGCCAAAAACATTCAGTACTTC.

This clonotype was seen many times. The rearrangement uses TRBV28 and TRBJ2-7; D not certain. The V and J ends lost 4 bases and 6 bases respectively, with 7 bases between them. Germline lookup yields CDR1 MDHEN and CDR2 SYDVKM. The CDR3 is 11 amino acids. Here the CDR3 reads CASSSPLEQYF. The CDR3 nucleotides are TGTGCCAGCAGTTCCCCCCTCGAGCAGTACTTC.

This clonotype was counted many times. The chain carries TRBV27 and TRBJ1-2; D unclear. With 7 bases removed from V and 1 base from J, the gap between germline ends came to 16 bases. CDR1 and CDR2 (germline): MNHEY, SMNVEV (reference sequence). CDR3 length: 15 amino acids. The CDR3 DNA follows: TGTGCCAGCACCCCACAACCAGGCGGTAACTATGGCTACACCTTC. This codes for CASTPQPGGNYGYTF.

This clonotype has ten or more counts. The gene calls are TRBV5-1 and TRBJ1-6; no firm D call. Trimming shortened V by 2 bases and J by 4 bases, and 10 bases separated the two germline ends. This CDR3 has 15 amino acids. From germline, CDR1 is SGHRS and CDR2 YFSETQ. The CDR3 reads CASSFNRPYNSPLHF. Here the CDR3 DNA reads TGCGCCAGCAGCTTTAACCGCCCTTATAATTCACCCCTCCACTTT.

This clonotype showed up just a few times. The rearrangement joins TRBV28 to TRBJ2-7; 9 nucleotides align to TRBD2. There are 14 residues in the CDR3. CDR1 and CDR2 (germline): MDHEN, SYDVKM. V trimming: 8 bases; J trimming: 4 bases; junction bases outside the gene matches: 9. As DNA, the CDR3 is TGTGCCAGCGTTAGGGCGGGAGGGCTATACGAGCAGTACTTC. This sequence encodes CASVRAGGLYEQYF.

In this sample, this clonotype turned up many times. The chain recombines TRBV14 with TRBJ2-1, with D perhaps matching TRBD2 (6 bases). Germline V gene sequence: CDR1 SGHDN, CDR2 FVKESK. Deletions cut 1 base from V and 5 bases from J, with 21 bases between. The CDR3 runs to 18 residues. The CDR3: CASSQVLTVEGWHNEQFF. CDR3 coding DNA: TGTGCCAGCAGCCAAGTCCTCACGGTGGAGGGGTGGCACAATGAGCAGTTCTTC.

This clonotype was picked up many times. V gene TRBV29-1 combines with J gene TRBJ1-1; D remains ambiguous. V was cut by 4 bases and J by 7 bases, with 7 bases left in between. The CDR3 sequence is 10 residues long. Germline values: CDR1 SQVTM, CDR2 ANQGSEA. CDR3 in amino acids: CSVAGREAFF. CDR3 coding DNA: TGCAGCGTTGCTGGGCGTGAAGCTTTCTTT.

The rearrangement joins TRBV29-1 to TRBJ2-2; no clear D gene. V was trimmed by 5 bases and J by 6 bases, leaving 13 bases between them. The CDR3 extends over 13 amino acids. Per the germline V gene, CDR1 is SQVTM and CDR2 is ANQGSEA. The DNA for the CDR3 is TGCAGCGTTTCGCTTCGGGCGTCCGGGGAGCTGTTTTTT. The encoded protein is CSVSLRASGELFF.